Reported below is one TCR beta chain. This entry is derived from a study of OX40 agonist ivuxolimab in advanced cancers. Study-wide context: Patients took ivuxolimab, an agonistic anti-OX40 (CD134) antibody.

CDR1 is MGHRA, CDR2 YSYEKL, per germline. The CDR3 consists of 13 residues. V shed 0 bases and J shed 10 bases, with 10 bases lying between them. Sequencing was performed with immunoSEQ multiplex PCR; in TCRdb, only in-frame clones are kept and a portion is missing. The sample records around 40,000 clones, 70% to 85% being singletons. Sample: CD4+ or CD8+ T cells sorted from blood, taken in a trial of the OX40 agonist ivuxolimab. The source of this sequence is an adult with an advanced solid tumor such as melanoma, head and neck, liver or kidney cancer. The J gene is TRBJ1-5, the V gene TRBV4-1; D ambiguous. This chain's CDR3 is CASSQDVDLPQHF. The CDR3 bases are TGCGCCAGCAGCCAAGACGTCGATTTACCCCAGCATTTT.